These T cell receptor beta chains were read from a single sample in a study of cytomegalovirus exposure and HLA in healthy donors. Clones were read by immunoSEQ multiplex PCR, and TCRdb kept only the in-frame ones, dropping some. The specimen's table records 70,000 or so clones. Source material: PBMCs. Receptor source: a man aged 40-55 years in good health and CMV-seronegative. Each CDR3 is given with its conserved first and last residue. The D gene is left open where the match is weak.

v_call	d_call	j_call	cdr3_aa	cdr3_nt
TRBV30	TRBD1	TRBJ2-5	CAWRKWDREETQYF	TGTGCCTGGCGGAAATGGGACAGGGAAGAGACCCAGTACTTC
TRBV23-1	-	TRBJ1-3	CASSQSQAAGEGNTIYF	TGCGCCAGCAGTCAATCGCAGGCGGCAGGGGAGGGAAACACCATATATTTT
TRBV19	-	TRBJ1-1	CASSIGGATRATEAFF	TGTGCCAGTAGTATAGGCGGGGCCACTCGGGCCACTGAAGCTTTCTTT
TRBV7-2	-	TRBJ2-7	CASSLGGSAYEQYF	TGTGCCAGCAGCTTAGGGGGCAGTGCCTACGAGCAGTACTTC
TRBV14	TRBD1	TRBJ1-2	CASRPTGLTHGYTF	TGTGCCAGCAGGCCGACAGGGCTCACGCATGGCTACACCTTC
TRBV11-2	-	TRBJ2-7	CASSLARVHEQYF	TGTGCCAGCAGCTTAGCCAGGGTACACGAGCAGTACTTC
TRBV9	TRBD2	TRBJ2-4	CASSVGGLKNIQYF	TGTGCCAGCAGCGTAGGGGGACTAAAAAACATTCAGTACTTC
TRBV28	-	TRBJ2-7	CASSPAYEQYF	TGTGCCAGCAGTCCCGCCTACGAGCAGTACTTC
TRBV7-9	TRBD2	TRBJ2-1	CASSFRTSYEQFF	TGTGCCAGCAGCTTTCGGACTAGCTATGAGCAGTTCTTC
TRBV7-7	-	TRBJ2-5	CASSSQVQETQYF	TGTGCTAGCAGCTCCCAGGTCCAAGAGACCCAGTACTTC
TRBV14	TRBD2	TRBJ2-2	CASSHWGLAGVRRTGELFF	TGTGCCAGCAGCCACTGGGGACTAGCGGGAGTGCGGCGCACCGGGGAGCTGTTTTTT
TRBV4-3	TRBD1	TRBJ1-2	CASSPMTGSPYGYTF	TGCGCCAGCAGCCCAATGACAGGGTCCCCCTATGGCTACACCTTC
TRBV10-2	-	TRBJ2-7	CASSASTYEQYF	TGCGCCAGCAGTGCTTCTACTTACGAGCAGTACTTC
TRBV7-9	-	TRBJ2-5	CASSLAETQYF	TGTGCCAGCAGCCTCGCGGAGACCCAGTACTTC
TRBV5-1	TRBD1	TRBJ2-4	CASSSSVGQGENIQYF	TGCGCCAGCAGCTCCAGCGTGGGACAGGGGGAAAACATTCAGTACTTC
TRBV7-8	TRBD2	TRBJ2-7	CASGQPGTSSYEQYF	TGTGCCAGCGGCCAACCGGGGACTAGCTCCTACGAGCAGTACTTC
TRBV19	TRBD1	TRBJ1-6	CASSVRTGSGNSPLHF	TGTGCCAGTAGTGTACGGACAGGGAGTGGTAATTCACCCCTCCACTTT
TRBV27	TRBD2	TRBJ2-3	CASSLSWASGTDTQYF	TGTGCCAGCAGTTTATCGTGGGCTAGCGGGACAGATACGCAGTATTTT
TRBV10-3	TRBD2	TRBJ2-1	CAISSSGSTYNEQFF	TGTGCCATCAGTAGTAGCGGGAGTACCTACAATGAGCAGTTCTTC
TRBV19	TRBD2	TRBJ2-3	CASSPRLAGAVDTQYF	TGTGCCAGTAGTCCCCGACTAGCGGGGGCGGTAGATACGCAGTATTTT
TRBV27	-	TRBJ1-4	CASSSNSYEKLFF	TGTGCCAGCAGTTCAAACAGTTATGAAAAACTGTTTTTT
TRBV19	-	TRBJ1-1	CASSIFSSNTEAFF	TGTGCCAGTAGTATTTTCAGTTCGAACACTGAAGCTTTCTTT
TRBV18	TRBD1	TRBJ1-2	CASSAMATGVIYGYTF	TGTGCCAGCTCCGCGATGGCGACAGGGGTCATCTATGGCTACACCTTC
TRBV4-3	-	TRBJ2-7	CASSPNRVAGYEQYF	TGCGCCAGCAGCCCAAACAGGGTAGCGGGTTACGAGCAGTACTTC
TRBV5-1	-	TRBJ2-5	CASSLVAGEETQYF	TGCGCCAGCAGCTTGGTGGCAGGGGAAGAGACCCAGTACTTC
TRBV5-4	-	TRBJ1-5	CASSLANREPEQPQHF	TGTGCCAGCAGCTTGGCCAACCGGGAGCCAGAACAGCCCCAGCATTTT
TRBV30	TRBD2	TRBJ2-2	CAWSVAGGPPRELFF	TGTGCCTGGAGTGTAGCGGGAGGGCCCCCCCGGGAGCTGTTTTTT
TRBV19	-	TRBJ1-4	CASSISKRREATEKLFF	TGTGCCAGTAGTATTTCCAAGCGCAGGGAAGCAACTGAAAAACTGTTTTTT
TRBV6-1	-	TRBJ2-5	CASRAILETQYF	TGTGCCAGCAGGGCCATTCTAGAGACCCAGTACTTC
TRBV5-4	-	TRBJ2-7	CASSLWDNEYEQYF	TGTGCCAGCAGCCTTTGGGACAACGAATACGAGCAGTACTTC
TRBV29-1	-	TRBJ2-7	CSVEAAQGYEQYF	TGCAGCGTTGAGGCGGCGCAGGGCTACGAGCAGTACTTC
TRBV2	-	TRBJ2-1	CASSVETGSYNEQFF	TGTGCCAGCAGTGTCGAGACGGGCTCCTACAATGAGCAGTTCTTC
TRBV7-8	TRBD2	TRBJ2-1	CASSWTSAYNEQFF	TGTGCCAGCAGCTGGACTAGCGCCTACAATGAGCAGTTCTTC
TRBV7-6	TRBD1	TRBJ2-3	CASSLETGGNTQYF	TGTGCCAGCAGCTTGGAGACAGGGGGTAATACGCAGTATTTT
TRBV2	TRBD2	TRBJ2-1	CASSEFGTSVDNEQFF	TGTGCCAGCAGTGAATTCGGGACTAGCGTCGACAATGAGCAGTTCTTC
TRBV12-5	TRBD1	TRBJ1-2	CASGLETGGGYGYTF	TGTGCTAGTGGTTTGGAAACAGGGGGAGGCTATGGCTACACCTTC
TRBV19	TRBD2	TRBJ2-5	CATQREYQETQYF	TGTGCCACCCAGCGGGAGTACCAAGAGACCCAGTACTTC
TRBV4-1	-	TRBJ2-3	CASSPLGSGKPSTDTQYF	TGCGCCAGCAGCCCCCTTGGGAGCGGCAAGCCTAGCACAGATACGCAGTATTTT
TRBV5-6	-	TRBJ2-7	CASSLLADEQYF	TGTGCCAGCAGCTTGTTGGCAGACGAGCAGTACTTC
TRBV6-5	-	TRBJ2-7	CASGEAVVSYEQYF	TGTGCCAGCGGAGAGGCGGTGGTTTCCTACGAGCAGTACTTC
TRBV5-4	-	TRBJ2-2	CASSLESTAATGELFF	TGTGCCAGCAGCTTGGAGTCCACCGCGGCCACCGGGGAGCTGTTTTTT
TRBV11-3	TRBD2	TRBJ2-7	CASSLSSGDSYEQYF	TGTGCCAGCAGCTTATCCAGCGGGGACTCCTACGAGCAGTACTTC
TRBV19	TRBD2	TRBJ2-1	CASSTRTSGIIF	TGTGCCAGTAGTACCCGGACTAGCGGGATAATCTTC
TRBV19	-	TRBJ1-2	CASSEIYGYTF	TGTGCCAGTAGTGAGATCTATGGCTACACCTTC
TRBV2	TRBD1	TRBJ1-3	CASNSDRAGNTIYF	TGTGCCAGCAATTCGGACAGGGCTGGAAACACCATATATTTT
TRBV5-1	TRBD2	TRBJ2-7	CASSFTSGVSYEQYF	TGCGCCAGCAGCTTTACTAGCGGGGTCTCCTACGAGCAGTACTTC
TRBV5-1	-	TRBJ2-4	CASSLGGPNIQYF	TGCGCCAGCAGCTTGGGGGGCCCAAACATTCAGTACTTC
TRBV19	TRBD2	TRBJ2-7	CASSKGLAGVDSYEQYF	TGTGCCAGTAGTAAGGGACTAGCGGGTGTTGACTCCTACGAGCAGTACTTC
TRBV15	TRBD2	TRBJ2-1	CATSRTSGSHNEQFF	TGTGCCACCAGCAGGACTAGCGGGAGCCACAATGAGCAGTTCTTC
TRBV4-1	TRBD2	TRBJ2-3	CASSQVSAGADTQYF	TGCGCCAGCAGCCAAGTATCGGCGGGAGCAGATACGCAGTATTTT
TRBV5-4	-	TRBJ1-1	CASSLNTGNTEAFF	TGTGCCAGCAGCTTGAATACGGGGAACACTGAAGCTTTCTTT
TRBV28	-	TRBJ1-1	CASSLYRENTEAFF	TGTGCCAGCAGTTTATACAGGGAGAACACTGAAGCTTTCTTT
TRBV19	TRBD1	TRBJ1-5	CASTPTDRGNQPQHF	TGTGCCAGTACCCCAACGGACAGGGGCAATCAGCCCCAGCATTTT
TRBV11-2	-	TRBJ2-6	CASSSGHSSGANVLTF	TGTGCCAGCAGCTCCGGACATAGCTCTGGGGCCAACGTCCTGACTTTC
TRBV15	-	TRBJ2-2	CATSREATGELFF	TGTGCCACCAGCAGAGAGGCCACCGGGGAGCTGTTTTTT
TRBV6-5	TRBD2	TRBJ2-7	CASSYSGGRVSEQYF	TGTGCCAGCAGTTACTCGGGCGGGAGAGTCTCCGAGCAGTACTTC
TRBV27	TRBD2	TRBJ2-1	CASRASGRFDNEQFF	TGTGCCAGCAGAGCTAGCGGGAGGTTTGACAATGAGCAGTTCTTC